These 9 T cell receptor beta chains share one sample of origin, sequenced in a study of cytomegalovirus exposure and HLA in healthy donors (dated by TCRdb to about 2017). The method behind the library was the immunoSEQ multiplex PCR assay. The multiplex PCR relied on a mix of 60 forward primers for TCR Vbeta segments and 13 reverse primers for TCR Jbeta segments. As stored in TCRdb, this immuneACCESS dataset retains in-frame rearrangements with V and J assigned. A fraction of the clones does not appear; measured against another copy, unresolved V genes explain less than half of the discrepancy, and the remainder lacks a known reason. Within this sample are 150,000 to 200,000 clones, with about four fifths of them counted one time only. Around 0.27% of the sample is taken by the ten largest. The source material was PBMCs. The receptors stem from a boy between 5 and 17 years old in good health and CMV-seronegative.

The CDR3 here is CASSSPSGLGYTF. CDR3 nucleotide sequence: TGTGCCAGCAGTTCACCCTCAGGGTTGGGCTACACCTTC. The chain recombines TRBV6-5 with TRBJ1-2, with D perhaps TRBD1 (5 bases). Germline V gives CDR1 MNHEY, CDR2 SVGAGI. V lost 4 bases, J lost 8 bases, and 14 bases lay in between. This CDR3 has 13 amino acids.

The V call is TRBV6-5, the J call TRBJ2-5; 8 nucleotides match TRBD2. The V gene's germline CDR1 is MNHEY and CDR2 SVGAGI. The CDR3 length is 15 residues. Trimming cost V 6 bases and J 5 bases; bases outside gene matches: 11. The CDR3: CASRRTGTSGETQYF. The CDR3 DNA follows: TGTGCCAGCAGGAGGACCGGGACTAGTGGCGAGACCCAGTACTTC.

This clone was observed once. The chain carries TRBV27 and TRBJ1-1; 7 positions match TRBD1. Germline V gene sequence: CDR1 MNHEY, CDR2 SMNVEV (reference sequence). The CDR3 is 13 amino acids. Unmatched junction bases numbered 9, after V lost 6 bases and J lost 8 bases. The CDR3 nucleotides read TGTGCCAGCAGCTATCTCCGGGACAGCGAAGCTTTCTTT. Translation: CASSYLRDSEAFF.

This clone was seen only once. The chain recombines TRBV6-5 with TRBJ2-7, with no clear D. V was trimmed by 5 bases and J by 7 bases, leaving 15 bases between them. The CDR3 has 13 residues. Germline assignment: CDR1 MNHEY and CDR2 SVGAGI. The CDR3 nucleotides read TGTGCCAGCAGTGGGCTTTCCCCTAAGGAGCAGTACTTC. The encoded protein is CASSGLSPKEQYF.

The CDR3 sequence: CATSSQGSYTF. In DNA form, the CDR3 reads TGTGCCACCAGCAGTCAGGGTAGCTACACCTTC. The chain has TRBV15 and TRBJ1-2; the D gene is possibly TRBD1 (5 bases). CDR3 length: 11 amino acids. Between the trimmed V and J ends, which lost 3 bases and 9 bases, there was a span of 8 bases. Germline assignment: CDR1 LNHNV and CDR2 YYDKDF (reference sequence).

This clone was detected only a few times. This rearrangement joins TRBV9 to TRBJ2-5; 10 positions agree with TRBD2. The junction had 7 bases not matched to a gene; V was cut back by 0 bases and J by 5 bases. The CDR3 runs 16 residues. Germline V gene data show CDR1 as SGDLS and CDR2 as YYNGEE. The CDR3 sequence is CASSVVTAGGWETQYF. In DNA form, the CDR3 reads TGTGCCAGCAGCGTAGTAACAGCGGGAGGGTGGGAGACCCAGTACTTC. The full variable domain, its missing parts supplied by reference TRBV9 and TRBJ2-5, is DSGVTQTPKHLITATGQRVTLRCSPRSGDLSVYWYQQSLDQGLQFLIQYYNGEERAKGNILERFSAQQFPDLHSELNLSSLELGDSALYFCASSVVTAGGWETQYFGPGTRLLVL.

V is TRBV7-3 and J is TRBJ2-2; weak D call: TRBD1 (6 bases). Germline CDR1 is SGHTA and CDR2 is FQGTGA. With 6 bases removed from V and 6 bases from J, the gap between germline ends came to 14 bases. This CDR3 contains 14 residues. Written as DNA, the CDR3 is TGTGCCAGCAGGACGACAGGTAGCGCCGGGGAGCTGTTTTTT. Translated: CASRTTGSAGELFF.

A single count supports this clone. The chain joins TRBV30 to TRBJ1-2, with D tentatively TRBD1 (5 bases). The CDR3 spans 16 residues. The germline CDR1 and CDR2 sequences are GTSNPN and SVGIG (reference sequence). Trimming pared 1 base from V and 0 bases from J, leaving 15 bases between. DNA of the CDR3: TGTGCCTGGAGTGCCGGCGGGGGGGTGACTAACTATGGCTACACCTTC. Amino acids: CAWSAGGGVTNYGYTF.

The CDR3 here is CASSHRTESRLNYNEQFF. CDR3 nucleotides: TGTGCCAGCAGCCACCGCACGGAGAGTCGTCTAAACTACAATGAGCAGTTCTTC. V and J are TRBV7-3 and TRBJ2-1, with D unclear. V dropped 5 bases and J dropped 3 bases, with 23 bases sitting between them. The CDR3 extends over 18 amino acids. The germline V gene encodes CDR1 SGHTA and CDR2 FQGTGA.